This T cell receptor beta chain was sequenced in a study of spatial heterogeneity in lung cancer. At the level of the study: Tumor-region TCR transcript counts correlated strongly with a T cell module score from matched bulk RNA-seq. The library had UMIs, and each TCR and UMI pair averaged more than ten raw reads.

Germline lookup yields CDR1 SQVTM and CDR2 ANQGSEA. This CDR3 spans 13 amino acids. Trimming cost V 7 bases and J 6 bases, with 19 bases left between them. As to time point: sample taken at primary tumor resection. Remarks on this clonotype: Its antigen remains unknown.

Every molecule of TCR cDNA had its own unique molecular identifier. TCRdb recomputed calls from the 5' RACE reads with MiXCR, one row per CDR3 protein. The table shows 9,500 to 10,000 distinct CDR3 sequences, with roughly half occurring only once. Findings and limits, study-wide: One measure, the expanded intratumoral alpha and beta TCR count, tracked tumor mutation counts.

This chain links TRBV29-1 with TRBJ2-7; possible D gene TRBD2, 6 bases. The source was lung tumor tissue, collected at surgery. This sequence was found in a female donor with early-stage non-small cell lung cancer. CDR3 coding DNA: TGCAGCGCAAGATGGGGAACAGCGGGCGAGCAGTACTTC. It specifies CSARWGTAGEQYF.